The present T cell receptor beta chain was sequenced within a study of blood T cells in healthy people across ages. A remark on this clonotype: What it recognizes is unknown.

Germline V CDR1 and CDR2: SGHTA, FQGTGA. The CDR3 is 13 residues long. Trimming took 2 bases from V and 7 from J, leaving 11 bases between them. Broader study findings: PBMCs that were unsorted prevented a conclusive naive versus antigen-experienced comparison.

A second PCR of 7 to 11 cycles used a sample-barcoded 5' primer and a J-beta primer mix. TCRdb called the 5' RACE reads again in MiXCR, with one record for every CDR3 protein. This sample has some 1,800,000 distinct CDR3 sequences, with about two fifths found just once. Sequences were obtained from blood. The source of this sequence is a human donor in good health. V and J are TRBV7-3 and TRBJ1-2; tentative D call: TRBD1 (5 bases). DNA for the CDR3: TGTGCCAGCAGCTTAGGCAGCCAGGGTGGCTACACCTTC. This codes for CASSLGSQGGYTF.